This T cell receptor beta chain was sequenced for a study of shared clonotypes between healthy human individuals. The repertoire was sequenced with immunoSEQ multiplex PCR; TCRdb's copy has only in-frame clones and lacks some. The sample lists about 380,000 clones, approximately 97% occurring once. CDR1 is SGHVS, CDR2 FNYEAQ, per germline. This CDR3 comprises 18 residues. Trimming removed 1 base from V and 2 bases from J; junction bases left unmatched: 6. The gene calls are TRBV7-6 and TRBJ2-1; 12 positions match TRBD2. This TCR came from a man aged 30 to 45 in good health. The source material was memory CD8+ T cells sorted from blood. Indicated subset: CD45RO+ cells pooled with CCR7-negative TemRA cells. Here the CDR3 DNA reads TGTGCCAGCAGCTTAGGCCTAGCGGGAGGGGTACCCTACAATGAGCAGTTCTTC. Amino acid sequence: CASSLGLAGGVPYNEQFF. The complete variable domain, with remaining parts taken from reference TRBV7-6 and TRBJ2-1, reads GAGVSQSPRYKVTKRGQDVALRCDPISGHVSLYWYRQALGQGPEFLTYFNYEAQQDKSGLPNDRFSAERPEGSISTLTIQRTEQRDSAMYRCASSLGLAGGVPYNEQFFGPGTRLTVL.